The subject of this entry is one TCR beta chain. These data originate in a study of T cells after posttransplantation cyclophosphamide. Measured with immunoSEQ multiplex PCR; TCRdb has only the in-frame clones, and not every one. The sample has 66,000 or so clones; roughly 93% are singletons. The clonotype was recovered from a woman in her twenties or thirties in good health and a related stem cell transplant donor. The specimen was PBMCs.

The CDR3 DNA follows: TGTGCCAGCAGCTTAGGGGGGAACTATGGCTACACCTTC. Its protein product is CASSLGGNYGYTF. This rearrangement joins TRBV5-6 to TRBJ1-2; D is perhaps TRBD1 (6 bases). The V gene's germline CDR1 is SGHDT and CDR2 YYEEEE. With 2 bases removed from V and 2 bases from J, the gap between germline ends came to 7 bases. The CDR3 has 13 amino acids.